The 15 T cell receptor beta chains below were found in one sample sequenced in a study of shared clonotypes between healthy human individuals. TCRdb keeps only in-frame clones here, not all; method: immunoSEQ multiplex PCR. The table shows 400,000 to 500,000 clones, with about three quarters occurring only once. Sequences were obtained from PBMCs. The receptors originated from a woman aged 35 to 49 in good health. Some clones in this sample may be carry-over from other donors' samples.

For this clone: The sample carries other DNA sequences with the same CDR3. CDR3 in amino acids: CASSASDRGSGNTIYF. The CDR3, as DNA: TGTGCCAGCAGCGCTTCGGACAGGGGTTCTGGAAACACCATATATTTT. The chain combines TRBV9 with TRBJ1-3; 9 bases align to TRBD1. Trimming cost V 3 bases and J 1 base; bases outside gene matches: 5. From germline, CDR1 is SGDLS and CDR2 YYNGEE. This CDR3 region has 16 residues.

The sample holds a few counts of this clone. This chain links TRBV5-4 with TRBJ2-5; 12 nucleotides agree with TRBD2. V lost 0 bases, J lost 5 bases, and 14 bases stayed unmatched. CDR3 length: 19 amino acids. Per the germline V gene, CDR1 is SGHNT and CDR2 is YYREEE (reference sequence). CDR3 nucleotides: TGTGCCAGCAGCTTGGGATCGGGGGCTAGCGGGAGGGGAGGTGAGACCCAGTACTTC. It codes for CASSLGSGASGRGGETQYF.

This chain uses TRBV5-6 with TRBJ1-5; D is undetermined. CDR1 and CDR2 from the germline V gene are SGHDT and YYEEEE. The CDR3 contains 13 residues. V lost 3 bases, J lost 7 bases, and 11 bases lay in between. The CDR3 nucleotides read TGTGCCAGCAGCTCCCGGGGTGTACAGCCCCAGCATTTT. As protein: CASSSRGVQPQHF.

This clone came up once. The genes are TRBV13 and TRBJ2-7, with 7 bases matching TRBD2. From germline, CDR1 is PRHDT and CDR2 FYEKMQ (reference sequence). V lost 0 bases and J lost 12; bases outside the gene matches: 8. The CDR3 is 13 amino acids. In nucleotides, the CDR3 is TGTGCCAGCAGCTTAGGGGGTGCGGGAGAAAGGTACTTC. Its translation is CASSLGGAGERYF. Based on the CDR3 plus reference TRBV13 and TRBJ2-7, the full variable domain is AAGVIQSPRHLIKEKRETATLKCYPIPRHDTVYWYQQGPGQDPQFLISFYEKMQSDKGSIPDRFSAQQFSDYHSELNMSSLELGDSALYFCASSLGGAGERYFGPGTRLTVT.

The chain recombines TRBV28 with TRBJ2-4; the D call may be TRBD1 or TRBD2 (6 bases each). Between the trimmed V and J ends, which lost 6 bases and 2 bases, there was a span of 14 bases. CDR3 length equals 15 residues. Germline V lookup: CDR1 MDHEN, CDR2 SYDVKM. Here the CDR3 reads CASSPPGASKNIQYF. In DNA form, the CDR3 reads TGTGCCAGCAGCCCTCCGGGGGCGTCCAAAAACATTCAGTACTTC.

The chain carries TRBV19 and TRBJ2-5; D may correspond to TRBD1 or TRBD2 (5 bases each). V lost 3 bases, J lost 4 bases, and 9 bases lay in between. Germline-derived CDR1 and CDR2 are LNHDA and SQIVND (reference sequence). The CDR3 length is 13 residues. The CDR3 DNA follows: TGTGCCAGTAGTATGGGGGTTTCAGAGACCCAGTACTTC. Translation gives CASSMGVSETQYF.

This clone turned up a few times. The rearrangement links TRBV9 to TRBJ2-7; D is perhaps TRBD2 (6 bases). Between the trimmed V and J ends, which lost 4 bases and 6 bases, there was a span of 20 bases. CDR3 length: 15 residues. Per the germline V gene, CDR1 is SGDLS and CDR2 is YYNGEE. CDR3 residues: CASSLLPGGSSEQYF. As DNA, the CDR3 is TGTGCCAGCAGCCTGCTCCCAGGAGGGTCGTCCGAGCAGTACTTC.

V usage is TRBV4-2 and J usage is TRBJ2-2; D may match TRBD1 or TRBD2 (5 bases each). Germline CDR1 and CDR2: LGHNA and YNFKEQ. V shed 3 bases and J shed 1 base, with 9 bases lying between them. This CDR3 region has 15 residues. CDR3 region: CASSQPRGNTGELFF. CDR3 sequence (DNA): TGTGCCAGCAGCCAGCCGAGGGGGAACACCGGGGAGCTGTTTTTT.

This clone was counted a single time. The chain combines TRBV28 with TRBJ1-5, with unresolved D. This CDR3 region has 15 residues. Germline CDR1 reads MDHEN; CDR2 reads SYDVKM. Deletions cut 6 bases from V and 5 bases from J, with 17 bases between. CDR3 coding DNA: TGTGCCAGCAGCCCTCCAGGAACCTCTTATCAGCCCCAGCATTTT. Translated: CASSPPGTSYQPQHF.

The chain joins TRBV4-3 to TRBJ1-4; 11 nucleotides match TRBD1. Unmatched junction bases numbered 2, after V lost 3 bases and J lost 5 bases. CDR1 and CDR2 from the germline V gene are LGHNA and YSLEER. This CDR3 is 15 amino acids long. The chain's CDR3 is CASSQDRGQNEKLFF. The DNA of the CDR3 is TGCGCCAGCAGCCAGGACAGGGGGCAAAATGAAAAACTGTTTTTT.

The chain carries TRBV28 and TRBJ2-7; D may be TRBD2 (6 bases). The germline CDR1 and CDR2 sequences are MDHEN and SYDVKM. The CDR3 consists of 15 residues. With 9 bases removed from V and 0 bases from J, the gap between germline ends came to 18 bases. CDR3 amino acids: CASTDREYSSYEQYF. CDR3 in DNA: TGTGCCAGTACCGACCGGGAGTATAGCTCCTACGAGCAGTACTTC.

V usage is TRBV11-3 and J usage is TRBJ2-3; 15 bases agree with TRBD2. The CDR3 loop spans 16 amino acids. V dropped 5 bases and J dropped 4; count of bases not matched to a gene: 4. Germline CDR1 SGHNT, CDR2 YENEEA. The CDR3 coding sequence is TGTGCCAGCAGCCGCGGGACTAGCGGGAGGTCAGATACGCAGTATTTT. Its translation: CASSRGTSGRSDTQYF.

In this sample, this clone turned up a few times. V and J are TRBV4-2 and TRBJ1-3, with D perhaps TRBD1 (5 bases). The CDR3 sequence is 15 residues long. Germline values: CDR1 LGHNA, CDR2 YNFKEQ. Between the trimmed V and J ends, which lost 5 bases and 0 bases, there was a span of 11 bases. The CDR3 DNA reads TGTGCCAGCAGCTGGGACCGGAGCTCTGGAAACACCATATATTTT. Translating it yields CASSWDRSSGNTIYF.

The chain links TRBV6-1 to TRBJ1-1, with D unclear. Germline values: CDR1 MNHNS, CDR2 SASEGT. V was shortened by 7 bases and J by 2 bases, with 8 bases between the two germline ends. The CDR3 length is 12 residues. CDR3 in DNA: TGTGCCAGCAAAGTCCTAAACACTGAAGCTTTCTTT. Protein: CASKVLNTEAFF.

Comment on this clone: Other DNA variants within this sample encode the same CDR3. This sequence joins TRBV9 and TRBJ2-6; D is undetermined. The germline V gene encodes CDR1 SGDLS and CDR2 YYNGEE. V gave up 2 bases and J gave up 0 bases, with 6 bases separating them. CDR3 length: 15 amino acids. For the CDR3, the DNA is TGTGCCAGCAGCGTGGGCGGCTCTGGGGCCAACGTCCTGACTTTC. It specifies CASSVGGSGANVLTF.